These T cell receptor beta chains were read from a single sample in a study of blood T cell repertoires in COVID-19. The data were produced by immunoSEQ multiplex PCR, yet TCRdb's version contains in-frame clones alone and is incomplete. The sample carries over 130,000 clones, roughly 84% recorded once. The sequenced sample consisted of peripheral blood. These receptors all come from a human donor in a cohort sampled during active COVID-19. Both conserved end residues are part of each CDR3. Fields, in order: clone size, J gene, V gene, D gene, CDR3 DNA, CDR3 protein. A D gene is named only where the DNA matches it firmly. Size is omitted from some rows. Given values are once, few, many or a class for expanded clones.

.,TRBJ2-7,TRBV28,TRBD1,TGTGCCAGCAGTTTACCGGGACAGGGGAGCTCCTACGAGCAGTACTTC,CASSLPGQGSSYEQYF
.,TRBJ1-2,TRBV5-1,.,TGCGCCAGCAGCTTGGACGAGACAGGTCACTATGGCTACACCTTC,CASSLDETGHYGYTF
.,TRBJ1-2,TRBV3-1/TRBV3-2,.,TGTGCCAGCAGCCAAATGAAGGGAGGTCAGGGCTACACCTTC,CASSQMKGGQGYTF
.,TRBJ2-7,TRBV9,.,TGTGCCAGCAGCGTAGGTGGCAGCGTGAACTACGAGCAGTACTTC,CASSVGGSVNYEQYF
.,TRBJ1-1,TRBV2,.,TGTGCCAGCAGTGAAGTTTCTGCGATGAACACTGAAGCTTTCTTT,CASSEVSAMNTEAFF
.,TRBJ1-5,TRBV7-2,.,TGTGCCAGCAGCTTAGACTCCGCAGGGTATCAGCCCCAGCATTTT,CASSLDSAGYQPQHF
.,TRBJ2-4,TRBV4-1,TRBD1,TGCGCCAGCAGCCAACGACAGGGTTTTTTGAACATTCAGTACTTC,CASSQRQGFLNIQYF
.,TRBJ1-2,TRBV5-1,.,TGCGCCAGCACCTTAGAACAGGGCTATGGCTACACCTTC,CASTLEQGYGYTF
.,TRBJ1-2,TRBV6-6,TRBD1,TGTGCCAGCAGTTACCAAGGCAGGGGGCCCGGTGGCTACACCTTC,CASSYQGRGPGGYTF
.,TRBJ2-7,TRBV10-3,TRBD1,TGTGCCATCAGTGAGAGAACAGGGGGCTCGGACGAGCAGTACTTC,CAISERTGGSDEQYF
once,TRBJ1-5,TRBV7-2,.,TGTGCCAGCAGCGCGGACAGTAGCAATCAGCCCCAGCATTTT,CASSADSSNQPQHF
.,TRBJ1-5,TRBV6-4,.,TGTGCCAGCAGTGAATCGGGGGGCAGCAATCAGCCCCAGCATTTT,CASSESGGSNQPQHF
.,TRBJ2-1,TRBV6-2/TRBV6-3,TRBD2,TGTGCCAGCAGCCCTACGACTTGGCGGGGGGGTAATGAGCAGTTCTTC,CASSPTTWRGGNEQFF
.,TRBJ1-2,TRBV19,TRBD1,TGTGCCAGTAGTACCTGGACAGGTAACTATGGCTACACCTTC,CASSTWTGNYGYTF
.,TRBJ2-5,TRBV6-5,.,TGTGCCAGCAGTTACTCGGCCCAAGAGACCCAGTACTTC,CASSYSAQETQYF
.,TRBJ1-2,TRBV15,.,TGTGCCACCAGCAGAGGGGGGTCAGGGGCAAACTATGGCTACACCTTC,CATSRGGSGANYGYTF
.,TRBJ1-1,TRBV7-2,.,TGTGCCAGCAGCTCCCAAATAGGAGGAATTGAAGCTTTCTTT,CASSSQIGGIEAFF